This T cell receptor (beta chain) was recorded in a study of T-cell memory formation after mild COVID-19. Study in general: Clustering of TCRs was largely donor specific. The study's findings and limits: Contracting clones from day 15 to 85 showed balanced CD4/CD8; later expanders favored CD4+. Proof of SARS-CoV-2 specificity was absent for the second-wave clones that crested on day 37.

UMIs and sample barcodes were carried by the TCR alpha and TCR beta cDNA libraries that 5'RACE produced using constant-segment primers. MiXCR, run by TCRdb on the 5' RACE reads, gives a single entry per CDR3 protein. The table records about 90,000 distinct CDR3 sequences, about 15% of them present only once. The CDR3 has 19 amino acids. V shed 1 base and J 4 bases; nucleotides not matched to a gene: 10. Germline V CDR1 and CDR2: LGHNA, YNFKEQ. This clonotype was seen only a few times. Its antigen is not known. The chain carries TRBV4-2 and TRBJ2-6; TRBD2 matches 10 bases. The sequenced sample consisted of PBMCs or a T cell subset sorted from them (not recorded which). The origin of this receptor is a man between 18 and 29 years old who had mild COVID-19 (a few samples of this study predate the infection). Cell type and time point are not known. This chain's CDR3 is CASSQASGGVPLGANVLTF. As DNA, the CDR3 is TGTGCCAGCAGCCAAGCCAGCGGGGGGGTCCCTCTGGGGGCCAACGTCCTGACTTTC.